A single sample is the source of the 13 T cell receptor beta chains below, sequenced in a study of cytomegalovirus exposure and HLA in healthy donors. Assay: immunoSEQ multiplex PCR; the TCRdb copy retains only in-frame clones and omits some. The data show fewer than 250,000 clones, around nine tenths seen once. Sequenced sample: PBMCs. The receptors shown here come from a man aged 18 to 29 in good health and CMV-seronegative.

This clone came up a few times. Other DNA sequences in this sample translate to the same CDR3. V usage is TRBV27 and J usage is TRBJ1-6; 9 positions match TRBD1. CDR1 MNHEY and CDR2 SMNVEV come from the germline V gene (reference sequence). The trim removed 3 bases at V and 7 bases at J, leaving 1 base unmatched. The CDR3 length is 14 residues. Here the CDR3 reads CASSFGQGNSPLHF. CDR3 DNA sequence: TGTGCCAGCAGTTTTGGACAGGGGAATTCACCCCTCCACTTT.

This chain links TRBV19 with TRBJ2-5, with 8 bases that match TRBD1. J lost 5 bases, V lost 1 base, and 6 bases had no gene match. The length of the CDR3 is 15 residues. CDR1 LNHDA and CDR2 SQIVND come from the germline V gene (reference sequence). Here the CDR3 DNA reads TGTGCCAGTAGTATAGGGGCAGGGGGCGGGGAGACCCAGTACTTC. It encodes CASSIGAGGGETQYF.

With respect to this clone: This sample includes further DNA sequences coding for the same CDR3. This chain uses TRBV5-1 with TRBJ1-1; D not certain. Germline lookup yields CDR1 SGHRS and CDR2 YFSETQ. This CDR3 has 13 residues. V lost 0 bases and J 1 base, leaving 4 bases between the germline ends. As DNA, the CDR3 is TGCGCCAGCAGCTTGGTCTCGAACACTGAAGCTTTCTTT. Translated: CASSLVSNTEAFF.

This chain connects TRBV7-9 to TRBJ2-5, with a possible D match to TRBD2 (5 bases). There are 13 residues in the CDR3. Germline V gene sequence: CDR1 SEHNR, CDR2 FQNEAQ (reference sequence). V lost 5 bases, J lost 8 bases, and 15 bases lay in between. In DNA, the CDR3 is TGTGCCAGCAGCCCGGGGTCCTATAATACCCAGTACTTC. Amino acids: CASSPGSYNTQYF.

The CDR3 sequence is CASSLLAGGLNEQFF. In DNA, the CDR3 is TGCGCCAGCAGCTTGTTAGCGGGGGGCCTTAATGAGCAGTTCTTC. V and J are TRBV5-1 and TRBJ2-1; 10 bases are a match to TRBD2. This CDR3 is built from 15 residues. Losses at the gene ends were 1 base for V and 7 bases for J; bases not matched to a gene: 5. Per the germline V gene, CDR1 is SGHRS and CDR2 is YFSETQ.

This clone was recorded a few times. The rearrangement uses TRBV6-1 and TRBJ2-5, with no clear D. This CDR3 has 14 residues. The germline V gene encodes CDR1 MNHNS and CDR2 SASEGT. With 1 base removed from V and 4 bases from J, the gap between germline ends came to 10 bases. In DNA, the CDR3 is TGTGCCAGCAGTGAAGGTGTGGAGAGAGAGACCCAGTACTTC. It encodes CASSEGVERETQYF.

This chain joins TRBV28 and TRBJ2-1; D unresolved. V was pared by 2 bases and J by 10 bases, with 12 bases between. Germline CDR1 and CDR2: MDHEN and SYDVKM. This CDR3 spans 13 amino acids. The CDR3 reads CASSLPSVREQFF. CDR3 nucleotides: TGTGCCAGCAGTTTACCAAGCGTGAGGGAGCAGTTCTTC.

The rearrangement joins TRBV6-5 to TRBJ1-2; 7 nucleotides line up with TRBD1. Germline loops: CDR1 MNHEY, CDR2 SVGAGI. The CDR3 extends over 14 amino acids. V lost 8 bases to trimming and J lost 5 bases; unmatched junction nucleotides: 11. In DNA, the CDR3 is TGTGCCAGCCGACGAGACGGGACAGCATATGGCTACACCTTC. As protein: CASRRDGTAYGYTF.

The chain employs TRBV28 and TRBJ1-5, with 7 bases aligning to TRBD1. Trimming removed 6 bases from V and 11 bases from J; junction bases left unmatched: 13. Germline V gives CDR1 MDHEN, CDR2 SYDVKM. The CDR3 is 14 amino acids. The CDR3 spells CASSTVDRRLSQHF. The CDR3 DNA follows: TGTGCCAGCAGCACCGTGGACAGGCGGCTTTCCCAGCATTTT.

The chain couples TRBV27 to TRBJ2-7; 7 bases agree with TRBD1. The CDR3 covers 13 residues. Trimming removed 2 bases from V and 6 bases from J; junction bases left unmatched: 4. Germline loops: CDR1 MNHEY, CDR2 SMNVEV (reference sequence). CDR3 loop: CASSLIGTVEQYF. The CDR3, as DNA: TGTGCCAGCAGTTTAATCGGGACAGTCGAGCAGTACTTC.

The sample holds a few counts of this clone. The genes are TRBV25-1 and TRBJ1-4; TRBD1 might be the D (5 bases). The ends were cut back, 3 bases at V and 12 bases at J, with 14 bases in the middle. Germline V gene data show CDR1 as MGHDK and CDR2 as SYGVNS. This CDR3 is built from 13 residues. The CDR3 loop reads CASSDSAPGELFF. The DNA for the CDR3 is TGTGCCAGCAGTGATAGCGCCCCGGGGGAACTGTTTTTT.

This clone is a singleton in its sample. This chain links TRBV5-1 with TRBJ1-5, with TRBD1 matching over 8 bases. Germline V CDR1 and CDR2: SGHRS, YFSETQ. CDR3 length equals 16 residues. V shed 4 bases and J 3 bases; nucleotides not matched to a gene: 9. The CDR3 is CASSPDGTGFNQPQHF. In DNA form, the CDR3 reads TGCGCCAGCAGCCCTGATGGGACAGGTTTCAATCAGCCCCAGCATTTT.

CDR3 sequence reads: CASSFQGETGELFF. The CDR3 DNA reads as TGCGCCAGCAGCTTCCAGGGCGAAACCGGGGAGCTGTTTTTT. The chain is built from TRBV5-1 and TRBJ2-2, with a tentative D call TRBD1 (5 bases). The CDR3 is made up of 14 amino acids. Trimming pared 2 bases from V and 5 bases from J, leaving 10 bases between. CDR1 SGHRS and CDR2 YFSETQ come from the germline V gene.